The clone carrying this T cell receptor (beta chain) was seen a handful of times. Other DNA sequences in the sample encode the same CDR3. V was trimmed by 5 bases and J by 2 bases, leaving 9 bases between them. The CDR3 is 13 residues long. CDR1 and CDR2 (germline): SGHTA, FQGTGA. These data belong to a study of shared clonotypes between healthy human individuals. Assay used: immunoSEQ multiplex PCR; TCRdb lists only in-frame clones, some missing. The sample contains roughly 1,100,000 clones, around four fifths of which appear only once. Input material: memory CD4+ T cells sorted from blood. Subset defined: CD45RA-negative fraction. The genes are TRBV7-3 and TRBJ1-1; D uncertain. This receptor was identified in a man aged 18 to 35 in good health. The CDR3, as DNA: TGTGCCAGCAGCCGTCCGTTAAACACTGAAGCTTTCTTT. It translates to CASSRPLNTEAFF.